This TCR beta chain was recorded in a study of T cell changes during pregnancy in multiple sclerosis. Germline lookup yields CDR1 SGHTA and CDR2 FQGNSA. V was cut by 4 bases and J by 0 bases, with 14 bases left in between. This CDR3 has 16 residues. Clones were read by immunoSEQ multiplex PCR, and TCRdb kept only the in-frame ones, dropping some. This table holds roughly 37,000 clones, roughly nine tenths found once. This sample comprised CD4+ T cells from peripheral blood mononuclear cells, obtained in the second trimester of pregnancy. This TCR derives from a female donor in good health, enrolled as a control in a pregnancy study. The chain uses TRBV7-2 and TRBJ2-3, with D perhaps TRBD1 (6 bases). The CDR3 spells CASSSGDQPSTDTQYF. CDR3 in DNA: TGTGCCAGCAGCTCAGGGGACCAACCTAGCACAGATACGCAGTATTTT.